This T cell receptor (beta chain) was sequenced for a study of T cell repertoires in cytomegalovirus infection. About the study: Alongside well-studied HLA-B-restricted CMV epitopes, recently identified HLA-C-restricted CMV epitopes were also used.

V gave up 4 bases and J gave up 4 bases, with 16 bases separating them. CDR1 and CDR2 (germline): SGHVS, FNYEAQ. This CDR3 is built from 15 residues. A single record per CDR3 protein comes from TCRdb applying MiXCR to the reads. This table holds some 800,000 distinct CDR3 sequences, about 31% found once. This clonotype was counted many times. As yet, its antigen is unknown. The specimen comprised cultured CD8+ T cells from PBMCs, sampled from culture after CMV antigen stimulation. This receptor was identified in a human donor in good health (CMV status not recorded). Some clones in this sample may be carry-over from other donors' samples. V and J are TRBV7-6 and TRBJ2-5, with D uncertain. CDR3 sequence (DNA): TGTGCCAGCAGCTCGACCTTAGCACCAAGAGAGACCCAGTACTTC. Protein sequence: CASSSTLAPRETQYF.